These 10 T cell receptor beta chains were sequenced from one sample in a study of T cell repertoires in cytomegalovirus infection. Each CDR3 protein gets one entry after TCRdb re-called the reads with MiXCR. The table has roughly 120,000 distinct CDR3 sequences, over 9% seen once; the top ten hold 31%. No antigens are known for them. The sequenced sample consisted of PBMCs, sequenced either directly or after in vitro stimulation (not recorded which). These receptors all stem from a human donor in good health (CMV status not recorded). Some clones in this sample may be carry-over from other donors' samples.

In its sample, this clonotype was seen a few times. V usage is TRBV7-6 and J usage is TRBJ2-3; D gene unclear. Trimming left V 5 bases short and J 6 bases short, with 9 bases between. The CDR3 sequence is 12 residues long. CDR1 and CDR2 from the germline V gene are SGHVS and FNYEAQ. CDR3 nucleotides: TGTGCCAGCAGCCCGACCCTGGATACGCAGTATTTT. This translates into CASSPTLDTQYF.

This clonotype was found many times. The V gene is TRBV7-2, the J gene TRBJ2-7; D gene uncertain. This CDR3 region has 12 residues. Germline CDR1 SGHTA, CDR2 FQGNSA. The V and J ends lost 5 bases and 0 bases respectively, with 5 bases between them. The DNA of the CDR3 is TGTGCCAGCAGCCCCAACTCCTACGAGCAGTACTTC. This encodes CASSPNSYEQYF.

CDR3 DNA sequence: TGTGCTAGTGGGCCCTTGGGAGGGCCAACCGGGGAGCTGTTTTTT. This translates into CASGPLGGPTGELFF. The chain uses TRBV12-5 and TRBJ2-2; 7 bases map to TRBD2. The length of the CDR3 is 15 residues. The J segment lost 5 bases and the V segment lost 6 bases, leaving 9 bases of the junction unmatched. In germline, CDR1 is LGHNT, CDR2 FRNRAP.

This clonotype was counted at least ten times. This chain uses TRBV7-9 with TRBJ2-1, with unresolved D. The CDR3 extends over 12 amino acids. V lost 4 bases and J 4 bases, leaving 5 bases between the germline ends. The germline gives CDR1 SEHNR, CDR2 FQNEAQ (reference sequence). The CDR3 sequence is CASSYSYNEQFF. Here the CDR3 DNA reads TGTGCCAGCAGCTACAGTTACAATGAGCAGTTCTTC.

This clonotype has a handful of counts. V gene TRBV5-4 combines with J gene TRBJ2-1; the match to TRBD2 covers 10 bases. The V gene's germline CDR1 is SGHNT and CDR2 YYREEE (reference sequence). The CDR3 is 16 residues long. Germline trimming cut 6 bases from V and 9 bases from J; bases unmatched to any gene: 15. The CDR3 DNA follows: TGTGCCAGCACCCTTCTTCTAGCGGGAGCCCCGGGTGAGCAGTTCTTC. As protein: CASTLLLAGAPGEQFF.

This clonotype was found a few times. The chain carries TRBV5-5 and TRBJ1-4; possibly TRBD1 for D (6 bases). Trimming took off 2 bases at V and 2 bases at J, with 19 bases between the two ends. The germline gives CDR1 SGHKS, CDR2 YYEKEE (reference sequence). This CDR3 has 18 amino acids. In nucleotides, the CDR3 is TGTGCCAGCAGCTTCGAGTCTATTCGGACAGCGACTAATGAAAAACTGTTTTTT. It yields the protein CASSFESIRTATNEKLFF.

This clonotype was seen ten or more times. This chain links TRBV4-3 with TRBJ2-3; maybe TRBD2 (7 bases). The CDR3 length is 13 residues. Trimming cost V 4 bases and J 8 bases, with 13 bases left between them. CDR1 is LGHNA and CDR2 is YSLEER in the germline V gene. The CDR3 coding sequence is TGCGCCAGCAGCCGAGGGGGGGGGGGTACGCAGTATTTT. This codes for CASSRGGGGTQYF.

This clonotype has just a few counts. This chain connects TRBV18 to TRBJ1-1, with D maybe TRBD1 (6 bases). Per the germline V gene, CDR1 is KGHSH and CDR2 is LQKENI. Trimming left V 3 bases short and J 2 bases short, with 10 bases between. This CDR3 spans 14 amino acids. CDR3 residues: CASSPTTGNTEAFF. The CDR3 nucleotides are TGTGCCAGCTCACCGACGACAGGTAACACTGAAGCTTTCTTT.

This clonotype appeared many times. The J gene is TRBJ1-4, the V gene TRBV7-9; D gene ambiguous. Germline values: CDR1 SEHNR, CDR2 FQNEAQ (reference sequence). This CDR3 has 12 amino acids. Trimming removed 3 bases at V and 6 bases at J, with 5 bases between. CDR3 DNA: TGTGCCAGCAGCTTGATAGATGAAAAACTGTTTTTT. Translated, it gives CASSLIDEKLFF.

This clonotype showed up many times. V and J are TRBV27 and TRBJ2-1; the D is unclear. The germline CDR1 and CDR2 sequences are MNHEY and SMNVEV (reference sequence). CDR3 size: 15 residues. V was clipped by 2 bases and J by 4 bases, with 12 bases between them. The CDR3 coding sequence is TGTGCCAGCAGTTTACGGAAATTCAGTTACAATGAGCAGTTCTTC. Protein: CASSLRKFSYNEQFF.